Shown below are 17 T cell receptor beta chains from a single sample sequenced in a study of shared clonotypes between healthy human individuals (dated by TCRdb to 2018 to 2020). Library preparation was by the immunoSEQ multiplex PCR assay. In its TCRdb copy, this immuneACCESS table keeps in-frame sequences only and misses some clones. Where compared with another copy, unresolved V genes explain less than half of these, and the others have no known cause. Here the sample has about a million clones; approximately 70% occur a single time. Approximately 1.5% of the sample comes from the top ten. Sequencing input: memory CD4+ T cells sorted from blood. Sample cell subset or site, as interpreted from the label and publication: CD45RA-negative fraction. Receptors originate from a young man in good health.

The chain carries TRBV9 and TRBJ2-5, with 13 bases matching TRBD2. Germline CDR1 is SGDLS and CDR2 is YYNGEE. After removal of 3 bases from V and 5 bases from J, the junction contained 19 bases not matched to a gene. This CDR3 region has 20 residues. The CDR3 nucleotides are TGTGCCAGCAGCGGAGGTATTACCGGACTAGCGGGAGTTTCAGGGGAGACCCAGTACTTC. This sequence encodes CASSGGITGLAGVSGETQYF.

CDR3 sequence: CAIGLGNQPQHF. The CDR3 DNA reads TGTGCCATTGGGCTGGGCAATCAGCCCCAGCATTTT. This chain connects TRBV7-9 to TRBJ1-5, with D hard to call. Trimming shortened V by 10 bases and J by 2 bases, and 9 bases separated the two germline ends. This CDR3 has 12 amino acids. Germline V gene sequence: CDR1 SEHNR, CDR2 FQNEAQ (reference sequence).

The gene calls are TRBV5-1 and TRBJ2-7; D is undetermined. The CDR3 consists of 10 residues. Germline lookup yields CDR1 SGHRS and CDR2 YFSETQ. V lost 2 bases and J 6 bases, leaving 3 bases between the germline ends. The CDR3 spells CASSFSEQYF. The CDR3 nucleotides read TGCGCCAGCAGCTTCTCCGAGCAGTACTTC.

The chain carries TRBV6-1 and TRBJ1-6; a weak D match, TRBD1 (5 bases). CDR1 and CDR2 from the germline V gene are MNHNS and SASEGT. The V end lost 3 bases, the J end lost 3 bases, and 9 bases lay between the germline ends. The CDR3 has 15 amino acids. The chain's CDR3 is CASSDRQGYNSPLHF. In nucleotides, the CDR3 is TGTGCCAGCAGTGACCGGCAGGGCTATAATTCACCCCTCCACTTT.

V gene TRBV25-1 combines with J gene TRBJ1-1, with TRBD1 matching over 7 bases. The CDR3 spans 13 residues. The J segment lost 4 bases and the V segment lost 6 bases, leaving 5 bases of the junction unmatched. In germline, CDR1 is MGHDK, CDR2 SYGVNS. The CDR3 region is CASRRPGGTEAFF. As DNA, the CDR3 is TGTGCCAGCAGGAGACCAGGGGGCACTGAAGCTTTCTTT.

The rearrangement links TRBV14 to TRBJ1-4; TRBD1 agrees at 11 bases. V was clipped by 3 bases and J by 7 bases; unmatched bases: 7. The CDR3 is 16 amino acids. Germline V lookup: CDR1 SGHDN, CDR2 FVKESK. CDR3 region: CASSHQRTGGGEKLFF. The CDR3 nucleotides read TGTGCCAGCAGCCACCAGCGGACAGGGGGCGGTGAAAAACTGTTTTTT.

V is TRBV12-5 and J is TRBJ2-1, with D possibly being TRBD1 or TRBD2 (5 bases each). CDR1 and CDR2 (germline): LGHNT, FRNRAP. The CDR3 contains 18 residues. The V gene lost 0 bases and the J gene lost 2 bases, with 17 bases spanning the gap. CDR3 loop: CASGLVTGTPGPYNEQFF. The CDR3 DNA reads as TGTGCTAGTGGTTTGGTAACCGGGACCCCAGGCCCCTACAATGAGCAGTTCTTC.

V and J are TRBV9 and TRBJ2-3, with 7 nucleotides matching TRBD2. V lost 4 bases and J lost 6; bases outside the gene matches: 14. CDR1 is SGDLS, CDR2 YYNGEE, per germline. This CDR3 region has 16 residues. This CDR3 reads CASSPRGRGLEDTQYF. CDR3 bases: TGTGCCAGCAGCCCCCGAGGGAGGGGACTCGAGGATACGCAGTATTTT.

V gene TRBV7-2 combines with J gene TRBJ2-7; TRBD2 agrees at 16 bases. V dropped 7 bases and J dropped 4; count of bases not matched to a gene: 7. Looked up from germline, CDR1 is SGHTA and CDR2 is FQGNSA. CDR3 length equals 16 residues. The CDR3: CASTLGLAGGMYEQYF. The DNA of the CDR3 is TGTGCCAGCACCTTGGGACTAGCGGGAGGGATGTACGAGCAGTACTTC.

This chain uses TRBV7-2 with TRBJ2-7; TRBD1 might be the D (5 bases). The CDR3 extends over 17 amino acids. Trimming left V 3 bases short and J 0 bases short, with 18 bases between. The germline gives CDR1 SGHTA, CDR2 FQGNSA. The CDR3 spells CASSLVPQGSGSYEQYF. The CDR3 coding sequence is TGTGCCAGCAGCTTGGTACCCCAGGGATCGGGCTCCTACGAGCAGTACTTC.

The rearrangement uses TRBV7-8 and TRBJ1-6, with TRBD1 matching 10 bases. The J segment lost 7 bases and the V segment lost 4 bases, leaving 4 bases of the junction unmatched. Looked up from germline, CDR1 is SGHVS and CDR2 is FQNEAQ. The CDR3 is made up of 15 amino acids. In nucleotides, the CDR3 is TGTGCCAGCAGCTCCGGGACAGGGGTCAATTCACCCCTCCACTTT. Encoded protein: CASSSGTGVNSPLHF.

This clone came up a few times. CDR3 in DNA: TGTGCCAGCAGCTCAGGGGACAGGCAAGAGACCCAGTACTTC. Protein product: CASSSGDRQETQYF. The J gene is TRBJ2-5, the V gene TRBV21-1; TRBD1 is the table's D call and was not checked against the DNA. TRBV21-1 counts as a pseudogene. This CDR3 has 14 amino acids.

Only a few counts were recorded for this clone. This CDR3 is CASSPPEGGTEAFF. The CDR3 DNA reads TGTGCCAGCTCACCTCCCGAGGGCGGCACTGAAGCTTTCTTT. This chain links TRBV18 with TRBJ1-1; D remains ambiguous. Germline V gene sequence: CDR1 KGHSH, CDR2 LQKENI. V gave up 3 bases and J gave up 4 bases, with 12 bases separating them. CDR3 size: 14 residues.

V and J are TRBV5-4 and TRBJ2-3; 10 positions agree with TRBD2. The V gene end was trimmed by 0 bases and the J gene end by 4 bases; junction bases not matched to a gene: 2. The CDR3 length is 15 residues. Germline V gene data show CDR1 as SGHNT and CDR2 as YYREEE (reference sequence). CDR3 amino acids: CASSLGSGRSDTQYF. For the CDR3, the DNA is TGTGCCAGCAGCTTGGGTAGCGGGAGGTCAGATACGCAGTATTTT.

The chain couples TRBV4-1 to TRBJ2-5; D may be TRBD2 (6 bases). CDR1 MGHRA and CDR2 YSYEKL come from the germline V gene. The V gene lost 3 bases and the J gene lost 1 base, with 12 bases spanning the gap. This CDR3 comprises 15 residues. The CDR3, as DNA: TGCGCCAGCAGCCACGGAGGGGACTTCCAAGAGACCCAGTACTTC. This sequence encodes CASSHGGDFQETQYF.

The V call is TRBV10-3, the J call TRBJ2-2; the match to TRBD1 covers 7 bases. The germline V gene encodes CDR1 ENHRY and CDR2 SYGVKD. The CDR3 runs to 19 residues. V shed 7 bases and J 2 bases; nucleotides not matched to a gene: 19. The CDR3, as DNA: TGTGCCATCAAAGGGGGCATATGGACCGGGACACTTAACACCGGGGAGCTGTTTTTT. This codes for CAIKGGIWTGTLNTGELFF.

This chain uses TRBV23-1 with TRBJ1-4; D perhaps matches TRBD1 (6 bases). TRBV23-1 qualifies as an ORF whose function is uncertain. The CDR3 is 12 amino acids. V lost 11 bases to trimming and J lost 7 bases, with 14 bases between them. CDR3 nucleotide sequence: TGCGCCCCGGGGGGGGCGTGTGAAAAACTGTTTTTT. It is translated as CAPGGACEKLFF.